The present T cell receptor (beta chain) was sequenced within a study of CD8 T cells in Susac syndrome. A quantity of about 0.5 to 1 ug RNA underwent reverse transcription using random hexamers. Amplification of TCR beta CDR3 used immunoSEQ multiplex PCR across 54 Vbeta and 13 Jbeta. TCRdb reanalysed the immunoSEQ multiplex PCR reads using MiXCR and keeps one entry per CDR3 protein. The sample records 140,000 to 150,000 distinct CDR3 sequences, 85% to 95% being singletons. Trimming removed 6 bases from V and 2 bases from J; junction bases left unmatched: 9. Germline CDR1 and CDR2: ENHRY and SYGVKD. The CDR3 spans 16 residues.

The V and J genes are TRBV10-3 and TRBJ2-5; 10 nucleotides align to TRBD1. The clonotype originates from a human donor with multiple sclerosis. The sequencing input was CD4+ T cells from PBMCs. The CDR3 sequence: CAIRPGTGVGQETQYF. For the CDR3, the DNA is TGTGCCATCAGGCCCGGGACAGGGGTCGGACAAGAGACCCAGTACTTC.